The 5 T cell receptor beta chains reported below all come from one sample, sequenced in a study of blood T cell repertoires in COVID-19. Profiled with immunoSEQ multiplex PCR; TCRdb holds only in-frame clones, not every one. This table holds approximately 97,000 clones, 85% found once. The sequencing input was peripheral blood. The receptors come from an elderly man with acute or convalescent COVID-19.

The CDR3 loop is CASRPGTGSESSYNSPLHF. The CDR3 nucleotides read TGTGCCAGTAGGCCCGGGACAGGCTCCGAAAGCTCCTATAATTCACCCCTCCACTTT. The chain joins TRBV19 to TRBJ1-6; TRBD1 matches at 8 bases. CDR3 size: 19 residues. The trim removed 6 bases at V and 0 bases at J, leaving 13 bases unmatched. In germline, CDR1 is LNHDA, CDR2 SQIVND (reference sequence).

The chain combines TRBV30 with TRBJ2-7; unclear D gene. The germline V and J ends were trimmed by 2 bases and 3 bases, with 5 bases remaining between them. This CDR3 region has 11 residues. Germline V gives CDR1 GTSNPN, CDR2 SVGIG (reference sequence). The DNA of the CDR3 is TGTGCCTGGAGTTACAACTACGAGCAGTACTTC. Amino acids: CAWSYNYEQYF. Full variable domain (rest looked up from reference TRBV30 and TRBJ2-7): SQTIHQWPATLVQPVGSPLSLECTVEGTSNPNLYWYRQAAGRGLQLLFYSVGIGQISSEVPQNLSASRPQDRQFILSSKKLLLSDSGFYLCAWSYNYEQYFGPGTRLTVT.

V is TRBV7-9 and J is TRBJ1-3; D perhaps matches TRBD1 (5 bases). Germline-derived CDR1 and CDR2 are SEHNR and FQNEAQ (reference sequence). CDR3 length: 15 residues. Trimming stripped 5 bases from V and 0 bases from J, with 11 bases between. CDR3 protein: CASSQDINSGNTIYF. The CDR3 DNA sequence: TGTGCCAGCAGCCAGGACATAAACTCTGGAAACACCATATATTTT.

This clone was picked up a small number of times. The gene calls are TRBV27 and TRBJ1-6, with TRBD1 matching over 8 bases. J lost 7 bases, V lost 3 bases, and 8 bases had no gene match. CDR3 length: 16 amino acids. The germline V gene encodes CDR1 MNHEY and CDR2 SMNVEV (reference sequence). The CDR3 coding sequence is TGTGCCAGCAGTTTTGGCAGGGGGCAAAGCAATTCACCCCTCCACTTT. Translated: CASSFGRGQSNSPLHF.

CDR3 in DNA: TGTGCCAGCAGAACAGGGGGCGAAGGACAGCCCCAGCATTTT. Residues: CASRTGGEGQPQHF. The chain uses TRBV6-5 and TRBJ1-5, with 9 bases matching TRBD1. Looked up from germline, CDR1 is MNHEY and CDR2 is SVGAGI. The J segment lost 7 bases and the V segment lost 6 bases, leaving 7 bases of the junction unmatched. The CDR3 is 14 amino acids.